Each of the 12 T cell receptor beta chains below was sequenced from the same sample in a study of siplizumab effects on memory and regulatory T cells. Cells of the mixed lymphocyte reaction were cocultured at 37 degrees C for around six days. The table came from immunoSEQ multiplex PCR; TCRdb's copy has only in-frame clones and leaves some out. The sample consists of fewer than 15,000 clones, approximately 46% of them appearing once. These receptors lack a known antigen. Sequencing input: CFSE-low (dividing) CD4+ T cells sorted from an allogeneic mixed lymphocyte reaction. These receptors all come from a human donor in good health; the cells came from an allogeneic mixed lymphocyte reaction. Some clones in this sample may be carry-over from other donors' samples.

This chain uses TRBV21-1 with TRBJ2-1. TRBV21-1 has pseudogene status. This CDR3 has 17 residues. In nucleotides, the CDR3 is TGTGCCAGCAGCAAAGTGGCTGCGTTTGGGACCTACAATGAGCAGTTCTTC. It codes for CASSKVAAFGTYNEQFF.

The CDR3 is CASSLEGPIGGNTIYF. The DNA for the CDR3 is TGTGCCAGCAGCTTGGAGGGGCCTATCGGGGGAAACACCATATATTTT. The rearrangement joins TRBV11-2 to TRBJ1-3; D is perhaps TRBD1 (5 bases). Germline V gene sequence: CDR1 SGHAT, CDR2 FQNNGV. This CDR3 contains 16 residues. The ends were cut back, 3 bases at V and 4 bases at J, with 16 bases in the middle.

The chain recombines TRBV10-1 with TRBJ2-1, with 9 nucleotides matching TRBD2. The CDR3 runs to 15 residues. Looked up from germline, CDR1 is WNHNN and CDR2 is SYGVQD (reference sequence). J lost 8 bases, V lost 4 bases, and 9 bases had no gene match. The CDR3 nucleotides are TGCGCCAGCAGTGCAATGGTAGCGGGAGTCCATGAGCAGTTCTTC. Residues: CASSAMVAGVHEQFF.

This clone was picked up one time. This sequence may be a read error, since a much larger clone differs from it by one base. V usage is TRBV28 and J usage is TRBJ1-2, with D maybe TRBD1 (6 bases). CDR1 MDHEN and CDR2 SYDVKM come from the germline V gene. This CDR3 is 14 amino acids long. In DNA form, the CDR3 reads TGTGCCGGCAGGCCAGTGACAGGCAACTATGGCTACACCTTC. This translates into CAGRPVTGNYGYTF.

The chain has TRBV11-2 and TRBJ2-1; TRBD2 agrees at 10 bases. With V trimmed by 0 bases and J by 5 bases, 1 base remained unmatched. Germline V gives CDR1 SGHAT, CDR2 FQNNGV. This CDR3 region has 15 residues. The CDR3 nucleotides are TGTGCCAGCAGCTTAGATGGGACTAGCGACAATGAGCAGTTCTTC. This sequence encodes CASSLDGTSDNEQFF.

This chain uses TRBV10-2 with TRBJ2-1, with TRBD2 identical over 14 bases. The germline gives CDR1 WSHSY, CDR2 SAAADI. Trimming at V came to 0 bases and at J to 6 bases, leaving 4 bases not matched to a gene. This CDR3 spans 17 amino acids. The CDR3 region has the DNA TGCGCCAGCAGTGAGTCTTGGACTAGCGGGAGGTCCAATGAGCAGTTCTTC. Residues: CASSESWTSGRSNEQFF.

The chain combines TRBV5-1 with TRBJ2-1, with D perhaps TRBD2 (6 bases). V lost 4 bases and J lost 4, with 12 bases in between. Germline CDR1 reads SGHRS; CDR2 reads YFSETQ. The CDR3 length is 14 residues. The CDR3 DNA reads as TGCGCCAGCAGCCAAACTAGCAGGTACAATGAGCAGTTCTTC. Translated: CASSQTSRYNEQFF.

This clone appeared a few times. The chain links TRBV30 to TRBJ1-1; TRBD1 might be the D (5 bases). The V end lost 0 bases, the J end lost 1 base, and 12 bases lay between the germline ends. The CDR3 covers 15 residues. Germline lookup yields CDR1 GTSNPN and CDR2 SVGIG (reference sequence). The CDR3 bases are TGTGCCTGGAGTGTCTTAGGGGCCCGGAACACTGAAGCTTTCTTT. Its protein product is CAWSVLGARNTEAFF.

This clone has only a few counts. The gene calls are TRBV9 and TRBJ2-2; tentatively, D is TRBD1 (6 bases). The germline CDR1 and CDR2 sequences are SGDLS and YYNGEE. Deletions cut 4 bases from V and 0 bases from J, with 13 bases between. The CDR3 has 16 amino acids. CDR3: CASSQDRFANTGELFF. For the CDR3, the DNA is TGTGCCAGCAGCCAAGACAGGTTCGCGAACACCGGGGAGCTGTTTTTT.

The table lists this clone with a few counts. The CDR3 is CASSKRDYIYEQYF. The DNA of the CDR3 is TGTGCCAGCAGCAAACGGGACTACATATACGAGCAGTACTTC. This rearrangement joins TRBV21-1 to TRBJ2-7; the D call of TRBD2 is as the table states it, not checked on the DNA. TRBV21-1 is assigned pseudogene status. The CDR3 is 14 residues long.

The table lists this clone with a few counts. V usage is TRBV25-1 and J usage is TRBJ1-2; D unclear. Germline lookup yields CDR1 MGHDK and CDR2 SYGVNS. Trimming removed 1 base at V and 4 bases at J, with 10 bases between. The CDR3 contains 14 residues. CDR3 nucleotides: TGTGCCAGCAGTGAATTTGAAGGGCTCTATGGCTACACCTTC. This codes for CASSEFEGLYGYTF.

V is TRBV7-2 and J is TRBJ2-1; 7 positions agree with TRBD1. The germline V gene has CDR1 SGHTA and CDR2 FQGNSA. V lost 3 bases to trimming and J lost 4 bases; unmatched junction nucleotides: 6. CDR3 length equals 15 residues. This CDR3 is CASSFRQGVYNEQFF. CDR3 coding DNA: TGTGCCAGCAGCTTCAGACAGGGCGTATACAATGAGCAGTTCTTC.